These 27 T cell receptor beta chains originate from one sample sequenced in a study of blood T cell repertoires in COVID-19 (dated by TCRdb to 2020 to 2022). Library construction relied on the immunoSEQ multiplex PCR assay. The table was pulled from immuneACCESS by TCRdb, which kept in-frame rearrangements only. Such tables lose some clones; where checked, under half of the loss comes from unresolved V genes, and the rest has no known cause. The sample table holds 150,000 to 200,000 clones, of which roughly 90% were seen once. The ten largest clones take up roughly 0.77% of the sample. The source material was PBMCs or T cells enriched from blood (not recorded which). Receptors were obtained from a woman in her late teens or twenties who had recovered from COVID-19.

The chain couples TRBV14 to TRBJ2-7, with 10 bases fitting TRBD1. Germline V gene data show CDR1 as SGHDN and CDR2 as FVKESK. V gave up 4 bases and J gave up 6 bases; unmatched junction bases: 12. The CDR3 has 16 residues. CDR3 nucleotide sequence: TGTGCCAGCAGCCTTGACTTAGACAGGGGGCTCTCCGAGCAGTACTTC. This sequence encodes CASSLDLDRGLSEQYF.

This clone was seen a single time. The rearrangement links TRBV7-6 to TRBJ2-3; the D gene is possibly TRBD1 (7 bases). CDR3 length equals 17 residues. V shed 5 bases and J shed 3 bases, with 21 bases lying between them. Germline V lookup: CDR1 SGHVS, CDR2 FNYEAQ. The CDR3 DNA reads TGTGCCAGCAGCCCCGGTGCAGGGGGGTGGGGAACAGATACGCAGTATTTT. Its protein product is CASSPGAGGWGTDTQYF.

The chain recombines TRBV4-3 with TRBJ1-6, with D possibly matching TRBD1 (6 bases). Germline V gene sequence: CDR1 LGHNA, CDR2 YSLEER. This CDR3 spans 17 amino acids. The V gene lost 4 bases and the J gene lost 6 bases, with 19 bases spanning the gap. The CDR3 reads CASSLGSRLQGNSPLHF. CDR3 nucleotides: TGCGCCAGCAGCCTAGGCAGTAGGTTACAGGGTAATTCACCCCTCCACTTT.

This chain joins TRBV28 and TRBJ1-2; D might be TRBD1 (5 bases). V lost 8 bases and J 0 bases, leaving 25 bases between the germline ends. The germline V gene encodes CDR1 MDHEN and CDR2 SYDVKM. The length of the CDR3 is 18 residues. The CDR3 DNA reads as TGTGCCAGCTATTTTGCCTGGGGGGAGCGACCTTCTAACTATGGCTACACCTTC. Protein sequence: CASYFAWGERPSNYGYTF.

The rearrangement joins TRBV5-5 to TRBJ1-5, with 8 bases matching TRBD1. Germline trimming cut 0 bases from V and 6 bases from J; bases unmatched to any gene: 5. CDR3 length equals 15 residues. From germline, CDR1 is SGHKS and CDR2 YYEKEE (reference sequence). The CDR3 region is CASSLAQGAGQPQHF. The CDR3 DNA reads as TGTGCCAGCAGCTTGGCGCAGGGGGCAGGTCAGCCCCAGCATTTT.

This clone appeared a few times. The chain recombines TRBV19 with TRBJ2-3, with TRBD2 as a possible D gene (5 bases). Germline CDR1 LNHDA, CDR2 SQIVND (reference sequence). Trimming pared 3 bases from V and 6 bases from J, leaving 10 bases between. The CDR3 has 13 amino acids. The CDR3 reads CASSIPPGDTQYF. CDR3 in DNA: TGTGCCAGTAGTATTCCTCCGGGGGATACGCAGTATTTT.

V and J are TRBV4-3 and TRBJ2-2; 8 bases fit TRBD2. J lost 4 bases, V lost 1 base, and 8 bases had no gene match. CDR3 size: 17 residues. The germline V gene encodes CDR1 LGHNA and CDR2 YSLEER. As DNA, the CDR3 is TGCGCCAGCAGCCAAGCTCCAGCGGGAGTTAGCACCGGGGAGCTGTTTTTT. This encodes CASSQAPAGVSTGELFF.

The chain joins TRBV10-3 to TRBJ2-7; 12 nucleotides align to TRBD2. There are 17 residues in the CDR3. The trim removed 3 bases at V and 2 bases at J, leaving 8 bases unmatched. In germline, CDR1 is ENHRY, CDR2 SYGVKD. This CDR3 is CAISDHLAGGIPYEQYF. The CDR3 region has the DNA TGTGCCATCAGTGACCACCTAGCGGGAGGGATTCCCTACGAGCAGTACTTC.

J is TRBJ2-1 and V is TRBV11-2, with unresolved D. CDR1 is SGHAT, CDR2 FQNNGV, per germline. The CDR3 length is 10 residues. V was shortened by 5 bases and J by 11 bases, with 7 bases between the two germline ends. The CDR3 region is CASSHNQQFF. For the CDR3, the DNA is TGTGCCAGCAGCCACAACCAGCAGTTCTTC.

The V and J genes are TRBV27 and TRBJ1-5, with D unresolved. From germline, CDR1 is MNHEY and CDR2 SMNVEV (reference sequence). Trimming removed 8 bases at V and 1 base at J, with 21 bases between. The CDR3 is made up of 17 amino acids. The CDR3 coding sequence is TGTGCCAGCCGTGGGAGTCGGGAGGGAGGGAGCAATCAGCCCCAGCATTTT. Translation gives CASRGSREGGSNQPQHF.

The rearrangement joins TRBV19 to TRBJ2-1; D call uncertain. V was pared by 1 base and J by 9 bases, with 16 bases between. CDR1 is LNHDA, CDR2 SQIVND, per germline (reference sequence). The CDR3 is 15 residues long. The CDR3 DNA sequence: TGTGCCAGTAGTATAGGTAGTACTTACCCCCTTGAGCAGTTCTTC. This encodes CASSIGSTYPLEQFF.

The chain recombines TRBV15 with TRBJ2-1; 7 bases are a match to TRBD2. The germline V gene has CDR1 LNHNV and CDR2 YYDKDF (reference sequence). This CDR3 spans 15 amino acids. With V trimmed by 0 bases and J by 9 bases, 8 bases remained unmatched. Written as DNA, the CDR3 is TGTGCCACCAGCAGAGACCTCGGACTAGATAGTGAGCAGTTCTTC. The encoded protein is CATSRDLGLDSEQFF. The full variable domain, in which reference TRBV15 and TRBJ2-1 provide the parts outside the CDR3, is DAMVIQNPRYQVTQFGKPVTLSCSQTLNHNVMYWYQQKSSQAPKLLFHYYDKDFNNEADTPDNFQSRRPNTSFCFLDIRSPGLGDTAMYLCATSRDLGLDSEQFFGPGTRLTVL.

V and J are TRBV19 and TRBJ2-2; D is unresolved. Germline CDR1 reads LNHDA; CDR2 reads SQIVND (reference sequence). CDR3 length: 12 residues. With 7 bases removed from V and 2 bases from J, the gap between germline ends came to 5 bases. CDR3 loop: CASTINTGELFF. DNA for the CDR3: TGTGCCAGTACAATCAACACCGGGGAGCTGTTTTTT.

This clone was found once. The chain carries TRBV19 and TRBJ2-3; TRBD2 might be the D (7 bases). Trimming took off 7 bases at V and 8 bases at J, with 13 bases between the two ends. The length of the CDR3 is 12 residues. Germline values: CDR1 LNHDA, CDR2 SQIVND (reference sequence). The CDR3 DNA follows: TGTGCCAGTACCCCGGGGGGCACTACGCAGTATTTT. Protein: CASTPGGTTQYF.

This chain links TRBV19 with TRBJ2-1, with 8 positions matching TRBD2. The CDR3 runs to 15 residues. The V gene's germline CDR1 is LNHDA and CDR2 SQIVND (reference sequence). Unmatched junction bases numbered 15, after V lost 5 bases and J lost 12 bases. CDR3 sequence reads: CASSGLAQSGVGQFF. The CDR3 DNA follows: TGTGCCAGTAGTGGACTAGCCCAGAGTGGGGTTGGGCAGTTCTTC.

The genes are TRBV27 and TRBJ1-1; 7 nucleotides agree with TRBD1. CDR1 is MNHEY and CDR2 is SMNVEV in the germline V gene (reference sequence). The ends lost 9 bases at V and 4 bases at J; junction bases unmatched: 11. The CDR3 has 14 residues. In DNA, the CDR3 is TGTGCCAGTACTACCCTGACAGGGAGCACTGAAGCTTTCTTT. Translating gives CASTTLTGSTEAFF.

This clone has only one observation. This chain connects TRBV7-6 to TRBJ2-5; 10 nucleotides line up with TRBD1. CDR3 size: 15 residues. V was pared by 2 bases and J by 6 bases, with 6 bases of the junction left unmatched. Germline CDR1 SGHVS, CDR2 FNYEAQ. CDR3 residues: CASSLTGTGDQTQYF. CDR3 sequence (DNA): TGTGCCAGCAGCTTAACAGGGACAGGGGATCAGACCCAGTACTTC.

The chain employs TRBV4-3 and TRBJ1-1, with D perhaps matching TRBD1 (6 bases). CDR3 length: 14 residues. Germline V gene lookup returns CDR1 LGHNA and CDR2 YSLEER. The V end lost 5 bases, the J end lost 7 bases, and 17 bases lay between the germline ends. CDR3 region: CASSARGGPGEAFF. The CDR3 coding sequence is TGCGCCAGCAGCGCCCGCGGGGGGCCTGGTGAAGCTTTCTTT.

The chain has TRBV29-1 and TRBJ2-5; D is possibly TRBD2 (5 bases). The CDR3 has 12 residues. Germline V gene sequence: CDR1 SQVTM, CDR2 ANQGSEA. The V end was cut by 4 bases, the J end by 2 bases, with 8 bases between. The CDR3 is CSVGLAQETQYF. The CDR3 DNA sequence: TGCAGCGTTGGGCTAGCACAAGAGACCCAGTACTTC.

This clone was found once. V usage is TRBV20-1 and J usage is TRBJ2-7; D perhaps matches TRBD2 (5 bases). CDR3 length equals 11 residues. Trimming removed 7 bases at V and 2 bases at J, with 9 bases between. CDR1 and CDR2 (germline): DFQATT, SNEGSKA (reference sequence). The CDR3 sequence: CSVSGTYEQYF. The CDR3 region has the DNA TGCAGTGTGTCGGGGACCTACGAGCAGTACTTC.

The V and J genes are TRBV27 and TRBJ1-6; D not resolved. This CDR3 has 14 residues. Germline lookup yields CDR1 MNHEY and CDR2 SMNVEV (reference sequence). Deletions cut 8 bases from V and 9 bases from J, with 17 bases between. The CDR3 DNA reads as TGTGCCAGCCGCTCACCGGTGCCCATTTCACCCCTCCACTTT. The encoded protein is CASRSPVPISPLHF.

The chain employs TRBV7-2 and TRBJ1-5; 7 bases match TRBD1. CDR1 SGHTA and CDR2 FQGNSA come from the germline V gene. Trimming at V came to 5 bases and at J to 5 bases, leaving 6 bases not matched to a gene. The CDR3 loop spans 14 amino acids. The CDR3 region has the DNA TGTGCCAGCAGCCCCCGGACAGGAGATCAGCCCCAGCATTTT. Translated, it gives CASSPRTGDQPQHF.

The chain links TRBV3-1 (or the pseudogene TRBV3-2) to TRBJ2-5, with D tentatively TRBD1 (6 bases). The CDR3 consists of 16 residues. V lost 2 bases, J lost 2 bases, and 15 bases lay in between. In germline, CDR1 is LGHDT, CDR2 YNNKEL (reference sequence). CDR3 loop: CASSQSTSTGQETQYF. As DNA, the CDR3 is TGTGCCAGCAGCCAATCCACCTCAACAGGGCAAGAGACCCAGTACTTC.

This clone was counted once. CDR3 region: CASSLFSDRDTEAFF. CDR3 sequence (DNA): TGTGCCAGCAGTTTATTCTCGGACAGGGACACTGAAGCTTTCTTT. The chain has TRBV27 and TRBJ1-1, with TRBD1 matching 8 bases. Trimming removed 1 base from V and 3 bases from J; junction bases left unmatched: 4. CDR1 is MNHEY and CDR2 is SMNVEV in the germline V gene (reference sequence). The CDR3 sequence is 15 residues long.

The rearrangement uses TRBV7-2 and TRBJ1-6; the D gene is possibly TRBD1 (5 bases). Trimming took 1 base from V and 5 from J, leaving 15 bases between them. This CDR3 contains 17 residues. From germline, CDR1 is SGHTA and CDR2 FQGNSA. The CDR3 sequence is CASSLGVPQGNNSPLHF. In DNA, the CDR3 is TGTGCCAGCAGCTTAGGCGTCCCTCAGGGAAATAATTCACCCCTCCACTTT.

This chain connects TRBV4-3 to TRBJ2-3; no clear D. From germline, CDR1 is LGHNA and CDR2 YSLEER. The CDR3 contains 15 residues. V was shortened by 4 bases and J by 2 bases, with 13 bases between the two germline ends. DNA for the CDR3: TGCGCCAGCAGCCTGGCCCAGGCGCACACAGATACGCAGTATTTT. Translating gives CASSLAQAHTDTQYF.

Here the CDR3 DNA reads TGTGCCAGCAGTTTATCGGGAGAGCTGATAAGCTACGAGCAGTACTTC. As protein: CASSLSGELISYEQYF. This sequence joins TRBV27 and TRBJ2-7; TRBD2 is a possible D gene (5 bases). The V end was cut by 0 bases, the J end by 3 bases, with 15 bases between. Germline V CDR1 and CDR2: MNHEY, SMNVEV (reference sequence). This CDR3 has 16 residues.